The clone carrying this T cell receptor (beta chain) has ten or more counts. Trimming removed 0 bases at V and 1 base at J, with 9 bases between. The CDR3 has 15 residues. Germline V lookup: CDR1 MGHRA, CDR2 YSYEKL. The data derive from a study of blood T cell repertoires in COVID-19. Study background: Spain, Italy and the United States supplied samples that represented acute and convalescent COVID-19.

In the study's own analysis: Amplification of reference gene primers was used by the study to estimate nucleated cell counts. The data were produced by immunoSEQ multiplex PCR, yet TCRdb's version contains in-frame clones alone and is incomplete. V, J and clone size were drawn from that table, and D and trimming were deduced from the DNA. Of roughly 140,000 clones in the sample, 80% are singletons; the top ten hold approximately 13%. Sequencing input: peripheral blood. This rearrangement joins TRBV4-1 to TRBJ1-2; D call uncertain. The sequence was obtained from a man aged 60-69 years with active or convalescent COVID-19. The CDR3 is CASSQDHSFNYGYTF. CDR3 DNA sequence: TGCGCCAGCAGCCAAGACCACAGCTTTAACTATGGCTACACCTTC.